The next 23 T cell receptor beta chains were all read from a single sample in a study of post-analysis software for immune sequencing data. Broader study findings: Higher frequency in patients than in controls was seen for roughly five TRBV segments, with TRBV5-6, TRBV5-1 and TRBV20-1 among them.

Presence of unique molecular identifiers characterized the TCR beta cDNA libraries. TCRdb passed the PCR reads through MiXCR, listing each CDR3 protein once. The data hold about 820,000 distinct CDR3 sequences, with under 70% observed a single time. No antigens are known for them. The sequencing input was blood. Source of these receptors: a girl between 10 and 17 years old with multiple sclerosis.

Only a few counts were recorded for this clonotype. The J gene is TRBJ2-3, the V gene TRBV3-1; 12 positions match TRBD1. V shed 4 bases, J shed 0 bases, and the junction held 2 bases outside the gene matches. Germline V CDR1 and CDR2: LGHDT, YNNKEL (reference sequence). The CDR3 totals 16 residues. The CDR3 DNA follows: TGTGCCAGCAGCCGGGACAGGGGGCCCAGCACAGATACGCAGTATTTT. Translated, it gives CASSRDRGPSTDTQYF.

This chain uses TRBV5-1 with TRBJ2-5; D might be TRBD2 (5 bases). The DNA end lines up better with TRBJ2-7; the J call may be wrong. The CDR3 spans 14 residues. Germline V gene sequence: CDR1 SGHRS, CDR2 YFSETQ. The CDR3 DNA sequence: TGCGCCAGCAGCTTGGCCCCGGACTTCTACGAGCAGTACTTC. Amino acid sequence: CASSLAPDFYEQYF.

The chain is built from TRBV11-3 and TRBJ2-5; tentatively, D is TRBD1 (6 bases). Germline CDR1 reads SGHNT; CDR2 reads YENEEA. Trimming removed 4 bases at V and 3 bases at J, with 15 bases between. This CDR3 contains 15 residues. CDR3 DNA: TGTGCCAGCAGCTCGAACAGGGATAAGGAAGAGACCCAGTACTTC. Translation: CASSSNRDKEETQYF.

V usage is TRBV20-1 and J usage is TRBJ2-4; possible D gene TRBD2, 5 bases. The DNA matches TRBJ2-7 better at its end, which makes the J call doubtful. The CDR3 loop spans 12 amino acids. The germline CDR1 and CDR2 sequences are DFQATT and SNEGSKA (reference sequence). CDR3 sequence: CSARDNGDEQYF. CDR3 nucleotides: TGCAGTGCTAGAGATAACGGGGACGAGCAGTACTTC.

V usage is TRBV9 and J usage is TRBJ2-6; no firm D call. Germline CDR1 and CDR2: SGDLS and YYNGEE. The CDR3 covers 13 residues. V lost 5 bases to trimming and J lost 4 bases, with 7 bases between them. In DNA, the CDR3 is TGTGCCAGCAGTCGGAGAGGGGCCAACGTCCTGACTTTC. This codes for CASSRRGANVLTF.

The chain uses TRBV29-1 and TRBJ2-5; D tentatively fits TRBD1 or TRBD2 (5 bases each). Judging by the DNA end, TRBJ2-7 fits better; the J call may be wrong. Germline loops: CDR1 SQVTM, CDR2 ANQGSEA. The CDR3 totals 15 residues. The CDR3 loop is CSVDIGTGTSYEQYF. The CDR3, as DNA: TGCAGCGTTGATATCGGGACGGGGACCTCCTACGAGCAGTACTTC.

This clonotype was observed a single time. The rearrangement joins TRBV5-6 to TRBJ2-1; a possible D gene is TRBD2 (7 bases). This CDR3 region has 15 residues. Germline values: CDR1 SGHDT, CDR2 YYEEEE. The germline V and J ends were trimmed by 0 bases and 7 bases, with 14 bases remaining between them. The CDR3 nucleotides read TGTGCCAGCAGCTTGGACAAGGGAGGGGGAAATGAGCAGTTCTTC. It yields the protein CASSLDKGGGNEQFF.

This chain connects TRBV20-1 to TRBJ1-5, with D possibly being TRBD1 (6 bases). The CDR3 has 15 amino acids. CDR1 and CDR2 (germline): DFQATT, SNEGSKA (reference sequence). V was pared by 3 bases and J by 0 bases, with 12 bases between. CDR3 sequence reads: CSASQGHYSNQPQHF. The DNA for the CDR3 is TGCAGTGCTAGCCAGGGGCACTATAGCAATCAGCCCCAGCATTTT.

J is TRBJ2-7 and V is TRBV20-1; 9 bases are shared with TRBD1. The germline V gene encodes CDR1 DFQATT and CDR2 SNEGSKA (reference sequence). V gave up 0 bases and J gave up 5 bases; unmatched junction bases: 14. The CDR3 extends over 17 amino acids. The CDR3 nucleotides are TGCAGTGCTAGAGATACCCCGGGACAGGGAACCCCTCACGAGCAGTACTTC. Translation gives CSARDTPGQGTPHEQYF.

The chain joins TRBV4-2 to TRBJ2-1, with D possibly TRBD2 on 6 matching bases. The CDR3 has 15 residues. Trimming stripped 1 base from V and 8 bases from J, with 15 bases between. Germline V gives CDR1 LGHNA, CDR2 YNFKEQ. DNA for the CDR3: TGTGCCAGCAGCCAAGGGGGGGATACGGGAGATGAGCAGTTCTTC. This gives the protein CASSQGGDTGDEQFF.

This clonotype has only a few counts. The rearrangement joins TRBV12-3 or TRBV12-4 to TRBJ2-6; D might be TRBD1 (7 bases). The CDR3 contains 15 residues. The ends were cut back, 6 bases at V and 8 bases at J, with 17 bases in the middle. CDR3 nucleotides: TGTGCCAGCAGCCCACGACCAGGGGGGCCCAACGTCCTGACTTTC. Its translation is CASSPRPGGPNVLTF.

This chain uses TRBV12-3 or TRBV12-4 with TRBJ1-6, with TRBD1 matching 8 bases. Losses at the gene ends were 5 bases for V and 9 bases for J; bases not matched to a gene: 6. This CDR3 contains 14 residues. The CDR3 DNA reads TGTGCCAGCAGTCGGACAGGGATGGGTTCACCCCTCCACTTT. Protein: CASSRTGMGSPLHF.

About this clonotype: A read error may produce the germline difference seen at one junction end. This chain joins TRBV6-5 and TRBJ2-7; 7 bases align to TRBD1. CDR1 MNHEY and CDR2 SVGAGI come from the germline V gene. The CDR3 has 14 amino acids. The CDR3 region has the DNA TGTGCCGGCAGCCAGGGGGACAGCTCCTACGAGCAGTACTTC. It is translated as CAGSQGDSSYEQYF.

This chain links TRBV12-3 or TRBV12-4 with TRBJ2-3; D gene ambiguous. The CDR3 consists of 12 residues. Between the trimmed V and J ends, which lost 5 bases and 4 bases, there was a span of 7 bases. The CDR3 spells CASSPHPDTQYF. CDR3 DNA: TGTGCCAGCAGTCCCCACCCAGATACGCAGTATTTT.

This clonotype was recorded a few times. This chain connects TRBV5-1 to TRBJ1-1, with 10 positions matching TRBD1. This CDR3 has 15 amino acids. Germline trimming cut 8 bases from V and 0 bases from J; bases unmatched to any gene: 7. The germline V gene has CDR1 SGHRS and CDR2 YFSETQ. The CDR3 region is CARSRDRGMNTEAFF. DNA of the CDR3: TGCGCCAGGAGCCGGGACAGGGGAATGAACACTGAAGCTTTCTTT.

In the case of this clonotype: A junction end diverges from the germline sequence, so it may reflect a read error. This chain uses TRBV3-1 with TRBJ2-5; 12 positions agree with TRBD1. The germline CDR1 and CDR2 sequences are LGHDT and YNNKEL (reference sequence). There are 17 residues in the CDR3. CDR3 coding DNA: TGTGCCAGCAGCCAAGTTGGCGGGACAGGGGGCCAAAAGACCCAGTACTTC. Translated: CASSQVGGTGGQKTQYF.

The J gene is TRBJ2-1, the V gene TRBV12-3 or TRBV12-4; D not certain. CDR3 length: 12 residues. The germline V and J ends were trimmed by 6 bases and 6 bases, with 9 bases remaining between them. This CDR3 is CASRGPVNEQFF. CDR3 coding DNA: TGTGCCAGCAGGGGTCCGGTCAATGAGCAGTTCTTC.

This clonotype was counted between two and nine times. This chain connects TRBV5-1 to TRBJ2-6; 10 bases match TRBD1. Germline CDR1 is SGHRS and CDR2 is YFSETQ. Losses at the gene ends were 6 bases for V and 3 bases for J; bases not matched to a gene: 12. The CDR3 is 18 residues long. CDR3 amino acids: CASTKSPGQGYGANVLTF. The CDR3 DNA follows: TGCGCCAGCACTAAGTCACCGGGACAGGGGTATGGGGCCAACGTCCTGACTTTC. Full variable domain (rest looked up from reference TRBV5-1 and TRBJ2-6): KAGVTQTPRYLIKTRGQQVTLSCSPISGHRSVSWYQQTPGQGLQFLFEYFSETQRNKGNFPGRFSGRQFSNSRSEMNVSTLELGDSALYLCASTKSPGQGYGANVLTFGAGSRLTVL.

The chain joins TRBV20-1 to TRBJ2-1, with 9 bases matching TRBD2. The germline CDR1 and CDR2 sequences are DFQATT and SNEGSKA (reference sequence). CDR3 length: 17 residues. V gave up 0 bases and J gave up 6 bases; unmatched junction bases: 12. The CDR3 nucleotides are TGCAGTGCTAGAGATCCGGTGGGGACTAGCAGTTTCAATGAGCAGTTCTTC. This sequence encodes CSARDPVGTSSFNEQFF.

This rearrangement joins TRBV7-3 to TRBJ2-7; TRBD1 agrees at 8 bases. V trimming: 5 bases; J trimming: 3 bases; junction bases outside the gene matches: 9. CDR3 length equals 15 residues. Germline V gene lookup returns CDR1 SGHTA and CDR2 FQGTGA. The CDR3 DNA reads as TGTGCCAGCAGCCGTCCAGGGACAGGCGACTACGAGCAGTACTTC. This gives the protein CASSRPGTGDYEQYF.

The chain couples TRBV20-1 to TRBJ2-3, with D possibly being TRBD1 (6 bases). The CDR3 covers 14 residues. The V and J ends lost 1 base and 4 bases respectively, with 12 bases between them. The germline CDR1 and CDR2 sequences are DFQATT and SNEGSKA (reference sequence). The CDR3 loop is CSARGTGYADTQYF. The CDR3 DNA reads TGCAGTGCTAGAGGCACAGGGTACGCAGATACGCAGTATTTT.

The J gene is TRBJ1-5, the V gene TRBV7-9; D is ambiguous. This CDR3 comprises 16 residues. Germline CDR1 and CDR2: SEHNR and FQNEAQ (reference sequence). V was clipped by 5 bases and J by 2 bases, with 16 bases between them. CDR3 DNA sequence: TGTGCCAGCAGCCCCCTCGGCGCTCGGGGCAATCAGCCCCAGCATTTT. It translates to CASSPLGARGNQPQHF. The full variable domain, its missing parts supplied by reference TRBV7-9 and TRBJ1-5, is DTGVSQNPRHKITKRGQNVTFRCDPISEHNRLYWYRQTLGQGPEFLTYFQNEAQLEKSRLLSDRFSAERPKGSFSTLEIQRTEQGDSAMYLCASSPLGARGNQPQHFGDGTRLSIL.

The chain recombines TRBV12-3 or TRBV12-4 with TRBJ2-5, with D unclear. Deletions cut 6 bases from V and 5 bases from J, with 13 bases between. The CDR3 runs to 13 residues. CDR3 DNA sequence: TGTGCCAGCAGGGTTGAGCCGGCGGAGACCCAGTACTTC. Its protein product is CASRVEPAETQYF.